This TCR beta chain was recorded in a study of T cell responses to AZD1222 COVID-19 vaccine. Per germline, CDR1 SGHVS and CDR2 FQNEAQ. CDR3 length: 14 amino acids. With 5 bases clipped from V and 4 bases from J, the junction kept 6 bases outside the gene matches. Repertoires were generated with immunoSEQ multiplex PCR, while TCRdb's copy carries only in-frame clones and drops some. Found here are about 100,000 clones, 88% of them singletons; the top ten hold around 1.8%. This sample comprised peripheral blood, obtained on day 0 of AZD1222 vaccination. This sequence joins TRBV7-8 and TRBJ1-2; TRBD1 matches at 8 bases. The clonotype comes from an adult in good health. CDR3 residues: CASSPGQAGYGYTF. In nucleotides, the CDR3 is TGTGCCAGCAGCCCGGGACAGGCCGGCTATGGCTACACCTTC.